This T cell receptor beta chain derives from a study of blood T cell repertoires in COVID-19. Study-wide context: The origin of the acute and convalescent COVID-19 samples was the United States, Italy and Spain. PBMCs, B-cell-depleted T cells, or T cells were the source of the cDNA or gDNA that made up the material.

Source study methods: The authors estimated nucleated cell counts from reference gene primer amplification. TCRdb keeps only in-frame clones here, not all; method: immunoSEQ multiplex PCR. V, J and clone size were drawn from that table, and D and trimming were deduced from the DNA. The sample consists of about 310,000 clones, over 75% of them appearing once. The V gene lost 0 bases and the J gene lost 8 bases, with 10 bases spanning the gap. Germline V lookup: CDR1 LNHNV, CDR2 YYDKDF (reference sequence). The length of the CDR3 is 14 residues. The origin of this receptor is a man aged 45-65 years with active or convalescent COVID-19. Sequencing was performed on peripheral blood. The chain uses TRBV15 and TRBJ1-4; D ambiguous. CDR3 bases: TGTGCCACCAGCAGAGAAGTAGGAGGAGAAAAACTGTTTTTT. Translating gives CATSREVGGEKLFF.